These T cell receptor beta chains were read from a single sample in a study of regulatory T cells in long-lasting Graves disease. MiXCR, run by TCRdb on the multiplex PCR reads, gives a single entry per CDR3 protein. In the table there are 240,000 or so distinct CDR3 sequences, roughly a fifth of which are singletons. This specimen consisted of peripheral blood mononuclear cells (PBMCs), obtained at new diagnosis, from a patient treated with antithyroid drugs. The receptors stem from a female donor with Graves disease. CDR3s include the opening cysteine and the closing phenylalanine or tryptophan. Each record gives: clone size, V gene, D gene, J gene, CDR3 protein, CDR3 DNA. The D gene is left open where the match is weak. For some rows the clone size is stated as once, few or many, or as a class when expanded; others skip it.

many	TRBV12-3/TRBV12-4	.	TRBJ2-1	CASTTKGGEQFF	TGTGCCAGCACCACGAAGGGGGGTGAGCAGTTCTTC
many	TRBV28	TRBD1	TRBJ2-7	CASSPPGTGIYEQYF	TGTGCCAGCAGTCCTCCAGGGACAGGGATCTACGAGCAGTACTTC
many	TRBV27	TRBD1	TRBJ1-1	CASSFTGATEAFF	TGTGCCAGCAGCTTCACAGGGGCCACTGAAGCTTTCTTT
few	TRBV4-1	TRBD2	TRBJ2-3	CASSQLRTSGGASGTDTQYF	TGCGCCAGCAGCCAACTGAGGACTAGCGGGGGGGCTTCTGGGACAGATACGCAGTATTTT
.	TRBV27	TRBD2	TRBJ2-3	CASRRGTSGSVDTQYF	TGTGCCAGCAGACGCGGGACTAGCGGGAGTGTGGATACGCAGTATTTT
many	TRBV2	TRBD2	TRBJ2-3	CASSFSRGGPRDTQYF	TGTGCCAGCAGTTTCAGTCGCGGGGGGCCGAGAGATACGCAGTATTTT
few	TRBV5-4	.	TRBJ2-2	CASSLAADGELFF	TGTGCCAGCAGCTTGGCGGCCGACGGGGAGCTGTTTTTT
.	TRBV6-1	TRBD2	TRBJ2-3	CASSDQGLAGGTDTQYF	TGTGCCAGCAGTGATCAGGGACTAGCGGGAGGGACAGATACGCAGTATTTT
few	TRBV27	.	TRBJ2-3	CASSGNGALGTDTQYF	TGTGCCAGCAGTGGCAACGGGGCTCTTGGCACAGATACGCAGTATTTT
many	TRBV5-1	.	TRBJ1-4	CASSLQGLDEKLFF	TGCGCCAGCAGCTTACAGGGTCTAGATGAAAAACTGTTTTTT
many	TRBV19	.	TRBJ1-1	CASSRHRDTEAFF	TGTGCCAGTAGTCGCCACAGGGACACTGAAGCTTTCTTT
many	TRBV6-2/TRBV6-3	.	TRBJ2-7	CASSYVQPSSYEQYF	TGTGCCAGCAGTTACGTCCAGCCGAGCTCCTACGAGCAGTACTTC
few	TRBV7-9	.	TRBJ1-1	CASALLGDKTEAFF	TGTGCCAGCGCTTTACTAGGGGATAAAACTGAAGCTTTCTTT
few	TRBV10-3	.	TRBJ2-5	CAISEDRLETQYF	TGTGCCATCAGTGAGGACCGGCTCGAGACCCAGTACTTC
many	TRBV19	.	TRBJ2-3	CASSIDGSIRADTQYF	TGTGCCAGTAGTATTGACGGGAGTATAAGAGCAGATACGCAGTATTTT
many	TRBV7-2	TRBD1	TRBJ2-7	CASSLAGNRGIYEQYF	TGTGCCAGCAGCTTAGCAGGGAACAGGGGAATTTACGAGCAGTACTTC
many	TRBV5-4	TRBD1	TRBJ2-7	CASSLAGTGVSYEQYF	TGTGCCAGCAGCTTGGCTGGGACAGGGGTTTCCTACGAGCAGTACTTC
once	TRBV24-1	TRBD1	TRBJ1-5	CATSDSGTGGGQPQHF	TGTGCCACCAGTGATTCGGGGACAGGGGGCGGCCAGCCCCAGCATTTT
many	TRBV3-1	.	TRBJ2-7	CASSQGSGVGYEQYF	TGTGCCAGCAGCCAAGGTTCTGGGGTGGGGTACGAGCAGTACTTC
.	TRBV6-2/TRBV6-3	TRBD1	TRBJ2-5	CASSEYRGLQETQYF	TGTGCCAGCAGCGAGTACAGGGGGCTCCAAGAGACCCAGTACTTC
many	TRBV4-3	TRBD1	TRBJ2-7	CASSEGDRGTYEQYF	TGCGCCAGCAGCGAAGGGGACAGGGGCACCTACGAGCAGTACTTC
many	TRBV10-3	.	TRBJ2-5	CAIRRGETQYF	TGTGCCATCAGGCGGGGAGAGACCCAGTACTTC
many	TRBV6-1	.	TRBJ2-5	CASSEAWSTQYF	TGTGCCAGCAGTGAAGCATGGAGCACCCAGTACTTC
many	TRBV15	.	TRBJ2-2	CATSRDPGATGELFF	TGTGCCACCAGCAGAGATCCGGGGGCAACCGGGGAGCTGTTTTTT
many	TRBV11-2	TRBD1	TRBJ1-6	CASSPGTGSHSPLHF	TGTGCCAGCAGCCCAGGGACAGGGTCACATTCACCCCTCCACTTT
many	TRBV4-1	.	TRBJ1-3	CASSQGTWQGTAGNTIYF	TGCGCCAGCAGCCAAGGGACCTGGCAGGGAACTGCTGGAAACACCATATATTTT